This passage covers 25 T cell receptor beta chains from one sample sequenced in a study of blood T cells in healthy people across ages. Together with a sample-barcoded 5' primer, a J-beta primer mix was included in a second PCR lasting roughly 6 to 12 cycles. TCRdb ran MiXCR on the 5' RACE reads and lists one entry per CDR3 protein. Of over 600,000 distinct CDR3 sequences in the sample, 40% to 50% were seen once. The sequenced sample was blood. These receptors were taken from an older man in good health.

For this clonotype: Relative to the germline gene, one junction end is altered; a read error may explain this. The genes are TRBV7-9 and TRBJ2-7, with 8 nucleotides matching TRBD1. Germline lookup yields CDR1 SEHNR and CDR2 FQNEAQ (reference sequence). This CDR3 is built from 14 residues. CDR3 amino acids: CTSSSLQGAYEQYF. Written as DNA, the CDR3 is TGTACCAGCAGCTCCCTACAGGGGGCCTACGAGCAGTACTTC. The whole variable domain, remainder taken from reference TRBV7-9 and TRBJ2-7, is DTGVSQNPRHKITKRGQNVTFRCDPISEHNRLYWYRQTLGQGPEFLTYFQNEAQLEKSRLLSDRFSAERPKGSFSTLEIQRTEQGDSAMYLCTSSSLQGAYEQYFGPGTRLTVT.

This clonotype has just a few counts. The chain links TRBV7-8 to TRBJ1-2; no clear D gene. V lost 3 bases, J lost 3 bases, and 8 bases lay in between. This CDR3 is 13 amino acids long. Germline CDR1 and CDR2: SGHVS and FQNEAQ. CDR3 protein: CASSFRRDYGYTF. In nucleotides, the CDR3 is TGTGCCAGCAGCTTTCGACGGGACTATGGCTACACCTTC.

The V call is TRBV9, the J call TRBJ2-3, with 7 bases lining up with TRBD1. The CDR3 runs to 15 residues. V lost 2 bases to trimming and J lost 5 bases; unmatched junction nucleotides: 8. Germline V gene lookup returns CDR1 SGDLS and CDR2 YYNGEE. The CDR3 nucleotides are TGTGCCAGCAGCGTCCGGGACAGAGGGGGAGATACGCAGTATTTT. It yields the protein CASSVRDRGGDTQYF.

This chain uses TRBV7-8 with TRBJ2-5; TRBD2 agrees at 8 bases. The germline CDR1 and CDR2 sequences are SGHVS and FQNEAQ. The CDR3 extends over 17 amino acids. Unmatched junction bases numbered 13, after V lost 6 bases and J lost 1 base. CDR3 protein: CASRKAVKLAVQETQYF. As DNA, the CDR3 is TGTGCCAGCAGAAAGGCGGTTAAACTAGCGGTCCAAGAGACCCAGTACTTC.

As DNA, the CDR3 is TGTGCCAGCAGCTCGACTAGCGGGAGGCTTGCCGGGGAGCTGTTTTTT. It specifies CASSSTSGRLAGELFF. The V and J genes are TRBV7-2 and TRBJ2-2; the match to TRBD2 covers 13 bases. This CDR3 contains 16 residues. The germline V gene has CDR1 SGHTA and CDR2 FQGNSA. After removal of 4 bases from V and 6 bases from J, the junction contained 5 bases not matched to a gene.

The chain has TRBV7-2 and TRBJ2-3; no definite D call. Trimming removed 5 bases from V and 2 bases from J, with 14 bases in between. Germline assignment: CDR1 SGHTA and CDR2 FQGNSA. The CDR3 extends over 15 amino acids. CDR3 nucleotides: TGTGCCAGCAGCAACCGTAGGCAGAACACAGATACGCAGTATTTT. It yields the protein CASSNRRQNTDTQYF.

This chain links TRBV7-3 with TRBJ2-7; D is perhaps TRBD2 (5 bases). Trimming took 3 bases from V and 7 from J, leaving 16 bases between them. CDR1 is SGHTA, CDR2 FQGTGA, per germline. The length of the CDR3 is 14 residues. Written as DNA, the CDR3 is TGTGCCAGCAGCTTGCGAGGGTCCTACAATGAGCAGTACTTC. Amino acid sequence: CASSLRGSYNEQYF.

This clonotype was found a few times. J is TRBJ2-1 and V is TRBV6-2 or TRBV6-3, with TRBD2 as a possible D gene (6 bases). Germline assignment: CDR1 MNHEY and CDR2 SVGEGT. This CDR3 contains 14 residues. V was clipped by 4 bases and J by 9 bases, with 16 bases between them. In DNA form, the CDR3 reads TGTGCCAGCAGTTTGGTAGGCGGGGCTGGTGAGCAGTTCTTC. Encoded protein: CASSLVGGAGEQFF.

This chain joins TRBV11-2 and TRBJ2-1; possible D gene TRBD1, 5 bases. The CDR3 length is 14 residues. Trimming cost V 2 bases and J 0 bases, with 5 bases left between them. CDR1 is SGHAT and CDR2 is FQNNGV in the germline V gene. The DNA of the CDR3 is TGTGCCAGCAGCTTACAGGGCTCCTACAATGAGCAGTTCTTC. It codes for CASSLQGSYNEQFF.

The rearrangement uses TRBV9 and TRBJ1-2; TRBD1 might be the D (6 bases). Germline V gene lookup returns CDR1 SGDLS and CDR2 YYNGEE. The CDR3 has 14 residues. Trimming left V 0 bases short and J 7 bases short, with 13 bases between. CDR3 DNA sequence: TGTGCCAGCAGCGTAGCAGGGGCCGCGGGTGGCTACACCTTC. Protein sequence: CASSVAGAAGGYTF.

This clonotype was observed a single time. One end of the junction fails to match germline, which may point to a read error. The chain links TRBV7-2 to TRBJ1-1; 9 bases fit TRBD1. The germline CDR1 and CDR2 sequences are SGHTA and FQGNSA. There are 16 residues in the CDR3. In DNA form, the CDR3 reads TGTGCCAGCAGCCCCCGGGACAGGGCAATGAACACTAAAGCTTTCTTT. Encoded protein: CASSPRDRAMNTKAFF. The entire variable domain, with the rest obtained from reference TRBV7-2 and TRBJ1-1, is as follows: GAGVSQSPSNKVTEKGKDVELRCDPISGHTALYWYRQSLGQGLEFLIYFQGNSAPDKSGLPSDRFSAERTGGSVSTLTIQRTQQEDSAVYLCASSPRDRAMNTKAFFGQGTRLTVV.

The V gene is TRBV5-5, the J gene TRBJ2-2, with 8 bases aligning to TRBD1. CDR1 and CDR2 (germline): SGHKS, YYEKEE (reference sequence). This CDR3 comprises 16 residues. V lost 0 bases and J lost 7; bases outside the gene matches: 8. The CDR3 sequence: CASSLAVVDRDGELFF. As DNA, the CDR3 is TGTGCCAGCAGCTTGGCCGTTGTGGACAGGGACGGGGAGCTGTTTTTT.

CDR3 in amino acids: CASSYAQGTGYEQFF. The DNA for the CDR3 is TGTGCCAGCAGCTATGCTCAGGGGACGGGCTACGAGCAGTTCTTC. This chain connects TRBV7-8 to TRBJ2-7; a weak D match, TRBD1 (6 bases). Gene TRBJ2-1 matches the end of the DNA better, so the J call may be wrong. From germline, CDR1 is SGHVS and CDR2 FQNEAQ. The CDR3 runs 15 residues.

Written as DNA, the CDR3 is TGCGCCAGCAGCCATCAACAGGGGGCCAGCTCCTACGAGCAGTACTTC. Its translation: CASSHQQGASSYEQYF. The chain combines TRBV4-3 with TRBJ2-7; TRBD1 matches at 9 bases. This CDR3 contains 16 residues. V was clipped by 3 bases and J by 0 bases; unmatched bases: 6. CDR1 and CDR2 from the germline V gene are LGHNA and YSLEER.

This chain links TRBV24-1 with TRBJ1-2, with 9 bases matching TRBD1. Per germline, CDR1 KGHDR and CDR2 SFDVKD. The CDR3 contains 16 residues. V trimming: 2 bases; J trimming: 3 bases; junction bases outside the gene matches: 6. The CDR3 reads CATSDSATGGDYGYTF. The CDR3 DNA is TGTGCCACCAGTGATTCTGCGACAGGGGGGGACTATGGCTACACCTTC.

This clonotype was counted many times. The chain has TRBV29-1 and TRBJ2-7; D unresolved. The germline V gene encodes CDR1 SQVTM and CDR2 ANQGSEA. The CDR3 has 13 amino acids. V was shortened by 1 base and J by 1 base, with 8 bases between the two germline ends. The CDR3 region is CSVEGQKSYEQYF. The CDR3 DNA reads TGCAGCGTTGAAGGGCAGAAATCCTACGAGCAGTACTTC.

This clonotype has a handful of counts. The V and J genes are TRBV24-1 and TRBJ2-5; 14 nucleotides match TRBD2. The junction had 5 bases not matched to a gene; V was cut back by 7 bases and J by 2 bases. The CDR3 is 16 residues long. Germline V gives CDR1 KGHDR, CDR2 SFDVKD. Here the CDR3 DNA reads TGTGCCACCAGCTTCGGACTAGCGGGAGGTCAAGAGACCCAGTACTTC. As protein: CATSFGLAGGQETQYF.

V is TRBV6-2 or TRBV6-3 and J is TRBJ2-4; 10 nucleotides align to TRBD1. CDR1 is MNHEY, CDR2 SVGEGT, per germline. The ends lost 6 bases at V and 2 bases at J; junction bases unmatched: 4. This CDR3 is 15 amino acids long. Here the CDR3 DNA reads TGTGCCAGCAGACGACAGGGGGCTTCCAAAAACATTCAGTACTTC. Translated: CASRRQGASKNIQYF.

V usage is TRBV25-1 and J usage is TRBJ2-1, with 9 bases matching TRBD1. This CDR3 is built from 14 residues. V shed 6 bases and J 5 bases; nucleotides not matched to a gene: 5. Germline-derived CDR1 and CDR2 are MGHDK and SYGVNS. The CDR3 bases are TGTGCCAGCAGCACTACAGGGGGCCACAATGAGCAGTTCTTC. As protein: CASSTTGGHNEQFF.

The CDR3 DNA sequence: TGCAGTGCTAGAGGTGGGGGGGTAACAGATACGCAGTATTTT. It codes for CSARGGGVTDTQYF. The chain is built from TRBV20-1 and TRBJ2-3; 7 bases align to TRBD2. CDR3 length: 14 residues. Trimming removed 1 base from V and 3 bases from J; junction bases left unmatched: 4. Germline V lookup: CDR1 DFQATT, CDR2 SNEGSKA (reference sequence).

This clonotype has a single count. The rearrangement links TRBV6-1 to TRBJ2-3; D gene unclear. The V end lost 7 bases, the J end lost 6 bases, and 29 bases lay between the germline ends. The CDR3 contains 18 residues. Germline values: CDR1 MNHNS, CDR2 SASEGT. CDR3 protein: CASNSPVKSARVLDTQYF. In DNA, the CDR3 is TGTGCCAGCAACAGCCCCGTTAAGTCTGCTCGGGTCCTTGATACGCAGTATTTT.

Of note for this clonotype: With a much larger clone just one base away, this may be a read error. The rearrangement joins TRBV28 to TRBJ1-5, with D uncertain. Trimming cost V 8 bases and J 7 bases, with 15 bases left between them. The CDR3 spans 13 residues. In germline, CDR1 is MDHEN, CDR2 SYDVKM. DNA of the CDR3: TGTGCCAGCGGTTCCGGGGTCGAACAGCCCCAGCATTTT. Translated: CASGSGVEQPQHF.

The chain joins TRBV6-1 to TRBJ1-2; no firm D call. The CDR3 is made up of 15 amino acids. Germline lookup yields CDR1 MNHNS and CDR2 SASEGT. Deletions cut 2 bases from V and 0 bases from J, with 10 bases between. This CDR3 is CASSEMYSSNYGYTF. The CDR3, as DNA: TGTGCCAGCAGTGAAATGTACAGCTCTAACTATGGCTACACCTTC.

This clonotype turned up a few times. The chain has TRBV6-2 or TRBV6-3 and TRBJ1-5, with TRBD1 matching over 7 bases. J gave up 7 bases and V 2 bases, and 8 bases lay outside the gene matches. Germline V gene sequence: CDR1 MNHEY, CDR2 SVGEGT. This CDR3 comprises 15 residues. The CDR3 bases are TGTGCCAGCAGTTACGGGACAGCCTCCCGGCAGCCCCAGCATTTT. Translation gives CASSYGTASRQPQHF.

The chain links TRBV28 to TRBJ1-1; unclear D gene. The CDR3 is 15 residues long. Germline lookup yields CDR1 MDHEN and CDR2 SYDVKM. V was pared by 6 bases and J by 0 bases, with 14 bases between. CDR3 DNA sequence: TGTGCCAGCAGCGACGTACCGTTAATGAACACTGAAGCTTTCTTT. Its protein product is CASSDVPLMNTEAFF.